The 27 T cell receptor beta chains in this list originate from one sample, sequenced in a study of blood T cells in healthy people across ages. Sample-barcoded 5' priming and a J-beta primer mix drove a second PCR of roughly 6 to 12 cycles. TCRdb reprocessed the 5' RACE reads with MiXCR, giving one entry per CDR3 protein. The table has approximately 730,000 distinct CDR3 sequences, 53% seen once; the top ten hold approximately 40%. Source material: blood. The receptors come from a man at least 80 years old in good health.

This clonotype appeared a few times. The CDR3 region is CASSYRSPEQSKRQYF. CDR3 bases: TGTGCCAGCAGTTATAGGTCCCCCGAACAGTCTAAGCGGCAGTACTTC. The chain joins TRBV6-5 to TRBJ2-5; a possible D gene is TRBD2 (5 bases). Germline CDR1 MNHEY, CDR2 SVGAGI. CDR3 length equals 16 residues. Between the trimmed V and J ends, which lost 3 bases and 11 bases, there was a span of 25 bases.

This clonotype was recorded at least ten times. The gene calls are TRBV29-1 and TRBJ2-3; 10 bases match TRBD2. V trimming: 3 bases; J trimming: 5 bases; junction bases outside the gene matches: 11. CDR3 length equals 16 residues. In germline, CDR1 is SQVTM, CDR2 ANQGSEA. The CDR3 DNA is TGCAGCGTTGAGGGCTCGTCCAGCGGGAGGGAAGATACGCAGTATTTT. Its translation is CSVEGSSSGREDTQYF.

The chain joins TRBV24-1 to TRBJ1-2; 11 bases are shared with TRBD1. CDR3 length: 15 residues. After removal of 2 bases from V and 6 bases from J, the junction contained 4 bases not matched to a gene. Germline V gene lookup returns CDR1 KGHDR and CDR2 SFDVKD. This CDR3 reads CATSDSDRGPDGYTF. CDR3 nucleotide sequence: TGTGCCACCAGTGATTCGGACAGGGGGCCGGATGGCTACACCTTC.

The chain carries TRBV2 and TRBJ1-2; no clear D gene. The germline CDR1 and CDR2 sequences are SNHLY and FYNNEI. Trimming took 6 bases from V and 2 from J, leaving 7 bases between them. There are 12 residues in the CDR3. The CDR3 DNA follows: TGTGCCAGCAGAGGGATAAACTATGGCTACACCTTC. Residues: CASRGINYGYTF. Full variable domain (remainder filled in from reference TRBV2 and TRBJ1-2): EPEVTQTPSHQVTQMGQEVILRCVPISNHLYFYWYRQILGQKVEFLVSFYNNEISEKSEIFDDQFSVERPDGSNFTLKIRSTKLEDSAMYFCASRGINYGYTFGSGTRLTVV.

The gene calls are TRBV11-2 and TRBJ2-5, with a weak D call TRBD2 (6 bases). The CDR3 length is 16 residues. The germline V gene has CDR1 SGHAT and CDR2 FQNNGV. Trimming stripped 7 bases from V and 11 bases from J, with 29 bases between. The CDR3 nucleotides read TGTGCCAGCACCACCGTACGGCGGGAATTCTACAATGAGCAGTACTTC. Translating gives CASTTVRREFYNEQYF.

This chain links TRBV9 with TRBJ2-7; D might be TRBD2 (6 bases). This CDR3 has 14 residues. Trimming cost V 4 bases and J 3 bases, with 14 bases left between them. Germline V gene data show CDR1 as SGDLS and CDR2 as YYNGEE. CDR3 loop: CASSRAGQGYEQYF. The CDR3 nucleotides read TGTGCCAGCAGCCGGGCGGGGCAGGGCTACGAGCAGTACTTC. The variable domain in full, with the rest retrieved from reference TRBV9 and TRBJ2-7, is DSGVTQTPKHLITATGQRVTLRCSPRSGDLSVYWYQQSLDQGLQFLIQYYNGEERAKGNILERFSAQQFPDLHSELNLSSLELGDSALYFCASSRAGQGYEQYFGPGTRLTVT.

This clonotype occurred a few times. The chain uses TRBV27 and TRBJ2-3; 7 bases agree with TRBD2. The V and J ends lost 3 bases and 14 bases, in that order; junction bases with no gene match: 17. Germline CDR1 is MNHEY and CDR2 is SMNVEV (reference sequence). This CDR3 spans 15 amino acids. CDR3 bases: TGTGCCAGCAGTTTCCACCCCACTAGCGACAGATACGCGTATTTT. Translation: CASSFHPTSDRYAYF.

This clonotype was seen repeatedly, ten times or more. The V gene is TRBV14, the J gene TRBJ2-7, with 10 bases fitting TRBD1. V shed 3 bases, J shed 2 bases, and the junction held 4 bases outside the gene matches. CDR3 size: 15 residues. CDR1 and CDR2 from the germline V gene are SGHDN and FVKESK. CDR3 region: CASSQRDRGAYEQYF. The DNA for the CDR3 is TGTGCCAGCAGCCAGCGGGACAGGGGAGCCTACGAGCAGTACTTC.

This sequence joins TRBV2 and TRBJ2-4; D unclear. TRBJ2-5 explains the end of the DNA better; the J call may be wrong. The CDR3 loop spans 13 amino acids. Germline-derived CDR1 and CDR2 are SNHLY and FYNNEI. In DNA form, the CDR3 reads TGTGCCAGCAGTGATGTGGTCCGTGAGACCCAGTACTTC. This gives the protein CASSDVVRETQYF.

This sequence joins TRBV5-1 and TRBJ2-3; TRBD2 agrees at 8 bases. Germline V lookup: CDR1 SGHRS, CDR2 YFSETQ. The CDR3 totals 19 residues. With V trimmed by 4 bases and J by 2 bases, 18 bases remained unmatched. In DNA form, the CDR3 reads TGCGCCAGCAGCCCCTTACTAGTCGGACTAGCAGAACTCACAGATACGCAGTATTTT. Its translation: CASSPLLVGLAELTDTQYF.

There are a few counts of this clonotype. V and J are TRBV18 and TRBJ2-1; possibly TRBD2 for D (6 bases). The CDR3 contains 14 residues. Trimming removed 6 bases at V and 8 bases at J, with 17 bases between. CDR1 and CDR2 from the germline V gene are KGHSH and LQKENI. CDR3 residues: CASSLARNMDEQFF. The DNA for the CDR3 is TGTGCCAGCTCCCTAGCGCGGAATATGGATGAGCAGTTCTTC.

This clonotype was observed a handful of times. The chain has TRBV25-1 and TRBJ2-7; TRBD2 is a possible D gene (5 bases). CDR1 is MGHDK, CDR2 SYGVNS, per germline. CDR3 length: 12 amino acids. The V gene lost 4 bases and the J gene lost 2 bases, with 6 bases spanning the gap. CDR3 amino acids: CASSGLTYEQYF. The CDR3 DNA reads TGTGCCAGCAGTGGACTAACCTACGAGCAGTACTTC.

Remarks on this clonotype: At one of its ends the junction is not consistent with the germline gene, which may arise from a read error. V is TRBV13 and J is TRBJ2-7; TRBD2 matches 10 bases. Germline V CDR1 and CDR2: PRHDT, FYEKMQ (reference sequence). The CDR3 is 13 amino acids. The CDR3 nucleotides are TGTGCCGGCAGCGGGGGGGCCTCCTACGAGCAGTACTTC. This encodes CAGSGGASYEQYF. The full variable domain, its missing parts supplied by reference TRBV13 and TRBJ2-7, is AAGVIQSPRHLIKEKRETATLKCYPIPRHDTVYWYQQGPGQDPQFLISFYEKMQSDKGSIPDRFSAQQFSDYHSELNMSSLELGDSALYFCAGSGGASYEQYFGPGTRLTVT.

The CDR3 protein is CASSPERPEQFF. In DNA, the CDR3 is TGTGCCAGCAGTCCAGAGCGGCCCGAGCAGTTCTTC. The chain joins TRBV12-3 or TRBV12-4 to TRBJ2-1; D perhaps matches TRBD2 (5 bases). The CDR3 contains 12 residues. Trimming shortened V by 5 bases and J by 10 bases, and 12 bases separated the two germline ends.

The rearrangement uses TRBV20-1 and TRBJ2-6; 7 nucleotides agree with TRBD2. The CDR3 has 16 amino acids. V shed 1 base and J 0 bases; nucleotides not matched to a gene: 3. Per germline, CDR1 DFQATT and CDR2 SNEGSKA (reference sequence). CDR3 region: CSARGRTSSGANVLTF. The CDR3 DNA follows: TGCAGTGCTAGAGGGCGGACTAGCTCTGGGGCCAACGTCCTGACTTTC.

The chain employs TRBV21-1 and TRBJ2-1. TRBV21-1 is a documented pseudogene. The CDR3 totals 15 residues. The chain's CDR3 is CASSEDAGSYNEQFF. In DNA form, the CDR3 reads TGTGCCAGCAGCGAAGACGCGGGCTCCTACAATGAGCAGTTCTTC.

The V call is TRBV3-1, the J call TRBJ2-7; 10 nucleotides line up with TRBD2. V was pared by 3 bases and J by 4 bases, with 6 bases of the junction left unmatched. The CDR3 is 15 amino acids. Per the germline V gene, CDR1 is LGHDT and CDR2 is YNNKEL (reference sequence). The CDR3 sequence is CASSQATSGPYEQYF. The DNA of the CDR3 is TGTGCCAGCAGCCAGGCGACTAGCGGGCCGTACGAGCAGTACTTC.

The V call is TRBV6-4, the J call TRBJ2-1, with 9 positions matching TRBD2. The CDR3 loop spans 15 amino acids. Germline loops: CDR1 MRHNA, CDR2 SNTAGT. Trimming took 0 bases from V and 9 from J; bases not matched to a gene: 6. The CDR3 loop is CASSDSGGRATEQFF. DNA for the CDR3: TGTGCCAGCAGTGACTCGGGCGGGAGGGCCACTGAGCAGTTCTTC.

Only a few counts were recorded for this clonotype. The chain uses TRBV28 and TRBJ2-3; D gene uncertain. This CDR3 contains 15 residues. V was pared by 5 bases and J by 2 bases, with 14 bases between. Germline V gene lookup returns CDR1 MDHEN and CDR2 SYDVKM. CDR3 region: CASSVSIIVTDTQYF. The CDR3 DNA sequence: TGTGCCAGCAGTGTATCCATAATAGTCACAGATACGCAGTATTTT.

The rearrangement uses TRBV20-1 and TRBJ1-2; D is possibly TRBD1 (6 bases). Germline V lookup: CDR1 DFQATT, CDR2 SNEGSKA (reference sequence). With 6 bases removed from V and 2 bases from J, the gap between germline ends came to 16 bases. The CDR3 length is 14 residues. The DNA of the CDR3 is TGCAGTGCCCAGACGAACAGGGAGAACTATGGCTACACCTTC. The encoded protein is CSAQTNRENYGYTF.

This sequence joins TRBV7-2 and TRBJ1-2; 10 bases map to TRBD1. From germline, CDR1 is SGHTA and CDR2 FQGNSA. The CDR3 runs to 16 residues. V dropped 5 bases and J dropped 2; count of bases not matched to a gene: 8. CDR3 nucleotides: TGTGCCAGCAGCATCGACAGGGGGCGAGCAAACTATGGCTACACCTTC. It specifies CASSIDRGRANYGYTF.

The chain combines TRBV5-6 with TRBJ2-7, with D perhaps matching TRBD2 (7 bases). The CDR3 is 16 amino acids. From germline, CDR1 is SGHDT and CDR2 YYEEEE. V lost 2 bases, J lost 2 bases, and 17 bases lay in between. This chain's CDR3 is CASSFGGLYTPYEQYF. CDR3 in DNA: TGTGCCAGCAGCTTCGGGGGGCTATATACTCCCTACGAGCAGTACTTC.

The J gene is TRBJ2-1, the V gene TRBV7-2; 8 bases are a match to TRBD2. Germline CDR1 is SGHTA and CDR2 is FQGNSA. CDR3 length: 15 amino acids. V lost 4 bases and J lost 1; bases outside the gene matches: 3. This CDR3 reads CASSSSGFSYNEQFF. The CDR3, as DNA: TGTGCCAGCAGCTCTAGCGGGTTTTCCTACAATGAGCAGTTCTTC.

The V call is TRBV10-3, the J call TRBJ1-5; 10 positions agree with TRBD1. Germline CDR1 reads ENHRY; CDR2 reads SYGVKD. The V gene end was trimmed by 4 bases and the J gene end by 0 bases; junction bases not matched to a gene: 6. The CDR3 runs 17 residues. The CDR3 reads CAISGQGALNSNQPQHF. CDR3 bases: TGTGCCATCAGTGGACAGGGGGCACTTAATAGCAATCAGCCCCAGCATTTT.

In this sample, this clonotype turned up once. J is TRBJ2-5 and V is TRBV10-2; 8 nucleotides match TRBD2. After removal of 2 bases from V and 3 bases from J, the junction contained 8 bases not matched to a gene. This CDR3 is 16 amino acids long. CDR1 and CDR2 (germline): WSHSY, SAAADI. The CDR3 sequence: CASSEPYGGAKETQYF. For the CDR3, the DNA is TGCGCCAGCAGTGAGCCTTACGGGGGGGCGAAAGAGACCCAGTACTTC.

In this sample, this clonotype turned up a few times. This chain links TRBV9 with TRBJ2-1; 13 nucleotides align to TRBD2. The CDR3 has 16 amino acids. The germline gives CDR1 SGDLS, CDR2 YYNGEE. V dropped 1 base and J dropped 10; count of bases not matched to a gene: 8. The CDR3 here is CASSVLGTSGMREQFF. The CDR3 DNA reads TGTGCCAGCAGCGTATTGGGGACTAGCGGGATGAGGGAGCAGTTCTTC.

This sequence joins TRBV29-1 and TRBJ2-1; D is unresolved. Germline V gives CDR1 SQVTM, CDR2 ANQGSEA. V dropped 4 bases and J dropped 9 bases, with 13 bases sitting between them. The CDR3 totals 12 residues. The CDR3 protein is CSVGPMGGEQFF. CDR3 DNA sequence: TGCAGCGTTGGACCTATGGGTGGTGAGCAGTTCTTC.